Here is one T cell receptor beta chain with its context. TCRdb keeps only in-frame clones here, not all; method: immunoSEQ multiplex PCR. The sample lists under 300,000 clones, 75% to 90% occurring once. The data were obtained in a study of blood T cell repertoires in COVID-19. Study information: The analysed material was cDNA or gDNA that came from T cells, B-cell-depleted T cells, or PBMCs.

The CDR3 contains 14 residues. V lost 4 bases, J lost 7 bases, and 10 bases stayed unmatched. The germline CDR1 and CDR2 sequences are GTSNPN and SVGIG (reference sequence). The sample comprised peripheral blood. V and J are TRBV30 and TRBJ1-5; 7 bases line up with TRBD1. The source is a woman aged 25 to 39 with active or convalescent COVID-19. In nucleotides, the CDR3 is TGTGCCTGGACTCGGCAGGGGGTCAAGCAGCCCCAGCATTTT. Its protein is CAWTRQGVKQPQHF.